This paragraph covers one TCR beta chain sequence. Germline V CDR1 and CDR2: MNHEY, SMNVEV (reference sequence). V dropped 10 bases and J dropped 6; count of bases not matched to a gene: 16. The CDR3 has 16 residues. These data originate in a study of blood T cell repertoires in COVID-19. Across the study: The origin of the acute and convalescent COVID-19 samples was the United States, Italy and Spain. From T cells, B-cell-depleted T cells, or PBMCs came the material, which was cDNA or gDNA.

In the authors' methods: Reference gene primers were amplified, and this amplification served to estimate nucleated cell counts. The protocol was immunoSEQ multiplex PCR, while the TCRdb copy is restricted to in-frame clones and leaves out a portion. V and J calls and clone size are those listed in that table; D and trimming were worked out from the DNA. Altogether more than 150,000 clones are present, around 83% being singletons, with the ten largest covering 6% to 7%. The TCR originated in a woman aged 40 to 50 with acute or convalescent COVID-19. The chain joins TRBV27 to TRBJ2-1, with TRBD2 matching 9 bases. Sample: peripheral blood. CDR3 protein: CATIPTPRGRVNEQFF. CDR3 nucleotide sequence: TGTGCCACCATCCCGACCCCCCGCGGGAGGGTCAATGAGCAGTTCTTC.